This TCR beta chain was profiled in a study of regulatory and conventional T cells in RAG deficiency (TCRdb year 2017). At the level of the whole study: The study used high-throughput TCR beta sequencing to compare repertoire diversity and composition of Treg, conventional CD4+ and CD8+ T cells between RAG-deficient patients and healthy controls. General findings and caveats noted by the study authors: Some T-cell subset analyses were not performed for some subjects. All patient T-cell subsets had shorter CDR3 lengths; Omenn syndrome patients showed >80% Treg-Tconv repertoire overlap at nucleotide and amino acid level. In Omenn syndrome patients, sorted CD25-high CD127-low cells may represent peripherally activated cells rather than bona fide Treg cells. Compared with control T-cell subpopulations, RAG-deficient patients had much lower Shannon entropy and higher Simpson indices. Compared with controls, Omenn syndrome and CID/AS patients had about 100-fold fewer unique TCR beta sequences in Treg cells, whereas the reduction in the other subsets was around 9.1-fold.

Via the germline V gene, CDR1 is SGDLS and CDR2 YYNGEE. The CDR3 numbers 15 residues from cysteine through phenylalanine. CDR3 DNA only is kept here, 45 bases in frame from base 1. At the junction V is shortened by 1 base and J by 5 bases; bases outside the gene matches: 2. Worth noting for this clone: The antigen this receptor binds is unknown. The sample holds no much larger clone one base away, and base qualities are not on file.

Regulatory T cells were purified from blood as CD4+CD25-high CD127-low cells before genomic DNA extraction. For repertoire analyses, the comparison group consisted of eight healthy control donors. The method behind the library was the immunoSEQ multiplex PCR assay. Genomic DNA from the sorted T-cell subsets was used to amplify rearranged TCR beta chain products, which were then sequenced. As for the authors' bioinformatics: Repertoire diversity of productive TCR beta rearrangements was quantified using Shannon entropy and Simpson indices. Clonal expansion was assessed by the summed frequency of the 100 most abundant productive TCR beta clonotypes among total reads. The TRB repertoires were evaluated with a self-reactivity index based on amino acid usage at CDR3beta positions 6 and 7. Two-way ANOVA was used for repertoire analyses, while Student t or Mann-Whitney tests were used for flow cytometric analyses. As stored in TCRdb, this immuneACCESS dataset retains in-frame rearrangements with V and J assigned. A fraction of the clones does not appear; measured against another copy, unresolved V genes explain less than half of the discrepancy, and the remainder lacks a known reason. The D gene and trimming were derived from the DNA, and the V and J assignments and clone size from that table. The sample table lists around 29,000 clones, about nine tenths of them with a count of one. Almost 0.85% of the sample goes to the ten largest clones.

This sample was also put to use in a study of regulatory T cells. Per the second study: In the multiplex PCR, 52 forward TRBV primers and 13 reverse TRBJ primers were used, and assay-based and computational corrections were applied for amplification bias. Repertoires from patients had restricted unique TRB V-J pairs and skewed V and J gene usage, with the strongest effect in regulatory T cells. T-cell receptor beta repertoires of sorted regulatory, conventional CD4+ and CD8+ T cells were compared between CD3G-deficient patients and healthy controls. Peripheral blood mononuclear cells were isolated by Ficoll density separation. Rearranged TRB loci were amplified from genomic DNA by multiplex PCR within the immunoSEQ assay. Sequencing of the TRB amplicons was done on an Illumina HiSeq platform. Raw sequences were error-filtered and aligned to reference gene sequences by custom algorithms and were subsequently analyzed with the immunoSEQ online tools. Productive and nonproductive TRB rearrangement frequencies were evaluated among both unique and total sequences. For group comparisons, t tests, Mann-Whitney tests or two-way ANOVA were performed in Prism software.

The sample was Tregs sorted from blood. The receptor was derived from a human donor in good health. This chain joins TRBV9 to TRBJ2-2, with 10 bases matching TRBD2. CDR3 region: CASSVRSGGTGELFF. The DNA sequence follows: TGTGCCAGCAGCGTACGTAGCGGGGGGACCGGGGAGCTGTTTTTT.